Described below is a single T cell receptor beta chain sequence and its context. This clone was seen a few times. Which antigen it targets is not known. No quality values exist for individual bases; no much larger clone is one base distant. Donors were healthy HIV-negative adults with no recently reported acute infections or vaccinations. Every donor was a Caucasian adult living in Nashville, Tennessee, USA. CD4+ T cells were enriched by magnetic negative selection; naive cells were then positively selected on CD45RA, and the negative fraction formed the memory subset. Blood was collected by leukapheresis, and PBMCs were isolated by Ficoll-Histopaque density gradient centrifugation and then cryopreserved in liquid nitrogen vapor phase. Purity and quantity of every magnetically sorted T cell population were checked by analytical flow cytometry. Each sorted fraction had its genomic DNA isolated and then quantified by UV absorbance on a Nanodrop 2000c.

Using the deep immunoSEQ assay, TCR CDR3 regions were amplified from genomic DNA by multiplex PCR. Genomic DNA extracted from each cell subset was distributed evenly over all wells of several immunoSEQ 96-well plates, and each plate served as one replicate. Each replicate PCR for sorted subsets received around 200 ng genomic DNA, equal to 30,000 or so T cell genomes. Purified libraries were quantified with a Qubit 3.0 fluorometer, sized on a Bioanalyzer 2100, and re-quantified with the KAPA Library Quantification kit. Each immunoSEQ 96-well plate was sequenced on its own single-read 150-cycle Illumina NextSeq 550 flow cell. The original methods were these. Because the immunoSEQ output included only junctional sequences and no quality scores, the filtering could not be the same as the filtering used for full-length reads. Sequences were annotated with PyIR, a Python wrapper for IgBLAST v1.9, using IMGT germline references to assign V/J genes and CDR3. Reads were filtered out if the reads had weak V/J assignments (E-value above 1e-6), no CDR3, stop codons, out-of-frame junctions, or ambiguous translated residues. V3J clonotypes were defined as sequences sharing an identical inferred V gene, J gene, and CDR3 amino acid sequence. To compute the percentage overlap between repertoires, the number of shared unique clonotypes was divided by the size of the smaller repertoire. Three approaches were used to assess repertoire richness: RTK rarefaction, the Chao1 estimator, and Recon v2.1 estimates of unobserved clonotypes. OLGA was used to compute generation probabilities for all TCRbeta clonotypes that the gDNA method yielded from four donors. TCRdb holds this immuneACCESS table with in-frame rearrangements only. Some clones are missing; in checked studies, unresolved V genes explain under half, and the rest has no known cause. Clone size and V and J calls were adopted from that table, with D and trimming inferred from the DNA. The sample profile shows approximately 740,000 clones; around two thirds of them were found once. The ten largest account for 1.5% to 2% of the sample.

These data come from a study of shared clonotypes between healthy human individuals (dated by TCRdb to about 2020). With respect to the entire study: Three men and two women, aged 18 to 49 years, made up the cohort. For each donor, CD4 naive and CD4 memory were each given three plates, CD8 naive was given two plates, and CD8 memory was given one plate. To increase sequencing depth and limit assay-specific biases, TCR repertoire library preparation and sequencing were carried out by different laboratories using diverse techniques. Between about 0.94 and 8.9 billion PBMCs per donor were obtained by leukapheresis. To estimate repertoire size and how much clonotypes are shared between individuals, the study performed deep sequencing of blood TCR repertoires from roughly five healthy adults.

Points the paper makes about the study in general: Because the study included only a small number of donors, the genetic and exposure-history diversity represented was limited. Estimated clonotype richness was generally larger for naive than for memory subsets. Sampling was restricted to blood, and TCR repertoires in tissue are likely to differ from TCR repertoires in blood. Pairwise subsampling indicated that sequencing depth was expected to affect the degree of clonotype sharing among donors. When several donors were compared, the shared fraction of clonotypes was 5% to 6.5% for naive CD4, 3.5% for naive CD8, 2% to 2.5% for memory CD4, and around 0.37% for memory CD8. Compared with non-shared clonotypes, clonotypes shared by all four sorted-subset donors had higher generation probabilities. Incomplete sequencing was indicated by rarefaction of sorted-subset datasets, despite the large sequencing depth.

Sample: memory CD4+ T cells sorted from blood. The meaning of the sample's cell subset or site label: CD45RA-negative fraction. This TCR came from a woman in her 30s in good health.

The DNA sequence is as follows: TGTGCCAGCAGTAGCAGGGAGTGGGAGACCCAGTACTTC. It codes for CASSSREWETQYF. This sequence uses TRBV6-1 and TRBJ2-5; the D gene is tentatively TRBD1 or TRBD2, each matching 5 bases. Reading the germline V gene gives CDR1 MNHNS and CDR2 SASEGT. Relative to germline, V is 5 bases shorter and J is 5 bases shorter, with 12 bases between their ends. The CDR3 contains 13 residues, cysteine and phenylalanine counted. The CDR3 DNA has 39 bases and is translated from base 1.